The 11 T cell receptor beta chains below were found in one sample sequenced in a study of blood T cell repertoires in COVID-19. Libraries were prepared by immunoSEQ multiplex PCR; TCRdb keeps only in-frame clonotypes and omits some of them. The sample lists about 250,000 clones, 65% to 90% occurring once. The specimen sequenced was PBMCs or T cells enriched from blood (not recorded which). The receptor source for this set is a woman aged 45-60 years with acute COVID-19.

V usage is TRBV4-3 and J usage is TRBJ1-2; no clear D gene. V gave up 0 bases and J gave up 2 bases, with 13 bases separating them. Germline assignment: CDR1 LGHNA and CDR2 YSLEER. The CDR3 loop spans 16 amino acids. CDR3 loop: CASSQEVGGRNYGYTF. As DNA, the CDR3 is TGCGCCAGCAGCCAAGAGGTAGGCGGGAGAAACTATGGCTACACCTTC.

The chain employs TRBV27 and TRBJ1-1, with a weak D call TRBD1 (6 bases). Per germline, CDR1 MNHEY and CDR2 SMNVEV (reference sequence). This CDR3 region has 13 residues. Trimming took off 3 bases at V and 7 bases at J, with 12 bases between the two ends. CDR3 protein: CASSFREGVEAFF. The CDR3 coding sequence is TGTGCCAGCAGTTTCAGGGAGGGGGTTGAAGCTTTCTTT.

The genes are TRBV5-1 and TRBJ2-7; TRBD1 matches 7 bases. The CDR3 contains 11 residues. V was pared by 5 bases and J by 6 bases, with 2 bases of the junction left unmatched. Germline V CDR1 and CDR2: SGHRS, YFSETQ. CDR3 in DNA: TGCGCCAGCAGTCCAGGGGGCGAGCAGTACTTC. Protein product: CASSPGGEQYF.

The genes are TRBV3-1 (or the pseudogene TRBV3-2) and TRBJ1-6; perhaps TRBD1 as D (5 bases). The CDR3 runs to 17 residues. Trimming removed 0 bases at V and 6 bases at J, with 15 bases between. Per the germline V gene, CDR1 is LGHDT and CDR2 is YNNKEL (reference sequence). CDR3 DNA: TGTGCCAGCAGCCAAGATTCCAGGGTCTTGAGTAATTCACCCCTCCACTTT. It specifies CASSQDSRVLSNSPLHF.

The count of this clone is one. The rearrangement uses TRBV30 and TRBJ1-2; 7 bases line up with TRBD1. The V and J ends lost 4 bases and 4 bases, in that order; junction bases with no gene match: 9. Germline assignment: CDR1 GTSNPN and CDR2 SVGIG (reference sequence). The CDR3 is 14 amino acids. The CDR3 DNA sequence: TGTGCCTGGACCCTTCAGGGGGTCGGCTATGGCTACACCTTC. It codes for CAWTLQGVGYGYTF. Variable domain in full (rest from reference TRBV30 and TRBJ1-2): SQTIHQWPATLVQPVGSPLSLECTVEGTSNPNLYWYRQAAGRGLQLLFYSVGIGQISSEVPQNLSASRPQDRQFILSSKKLLLSDSGFYLCAWTLQGVGYGYTFGSGTRLTVV.

The chain couples TRBV27 to TRBJ1-2, with D unresolved. Trimming removed 6 bases at V and 3 bases at J, with 11 bases between. Germline lookup yields CDR1 MNHEY and CDR2 SMNVEV (reference sequence). This CDR3 region has 13 residues. The CDR3 loop is CASSRAGDYGYTF. The CDR3 DNA sequence: TGTGCCAGCAGCCGCGCGGGAGACTATGGCTACACCTTC.

V is TRBV4-2 and J is TRBJ2-7, with 10 nucleotides matching TRBD2. The V segment lost 3 bases and the J segment 0 bases; nucleotides outside the gene matches: 8. Germline CDR1 reads LGHNA; CDR2 reads YNFKEQ. The CDR3 runs to 17 residues. The CDR3 sequence is CASSHATGTSDSYEQYF. Written as DNA, the CDR3 is TGTGCCAGCAGCCATGCTACCGGGACTAGCGACTCCTACGAGCAGTACTTC.

V and J are TRBV18 and TRBJ1-3, with TRBD1 as a possible D gene (6 bases). The V end was cut by 3 bases, the J end by 5 bases, with 11 bases between. Germline loops: CDR1 KGHSH, CDR2 LQKENI. This CDR3 contains 14 residues. In nucleotides, the CDR3 is TGTGCCAGCTCACCGGACAGACCAAGAAACACCATATATTTT. Encoded protein: CASSPDRPRNTIYF.

The chain combines TRBV5-5 with TRBJ1-6; D is unresolved. V gave up 4 bases and J gave up 0 bases, with 8 bases separating them. The germline gives CDR1 SGHKS, CDR2 YYEKEE (reference sequence). The CDR3 is made up of 15 amino acids. CDR3 coding DNA: TGTGCCAGCAGCCGCCTGAGCTCCTATAATTCACCCCTCCACTTT. It encodes CASSRLSSYNSPLHF.

The rearrangement uses TRBV6-2 or TRBV6-3 and TRBJ2-4; no clear D. CDR1 is MNHEY, CDR2 SVGEGT, per germline. This CDR3 has 14 amino acids. The V gene lost 2 bases and the J gene lost 0 bases, with 5 bases spanning the gap. CDR3: CASSYAVAKNIQYF. The CDR3 nucleotides read TGTGCCAGCAGTTACGCAGTAGCCAAAAACATTCAGTACTTC.

The genes are TRBV5-3 and TRBJ2-7, with D perhaps matching TRBD1 (7 bases). TRBV5-3 is identified as an open reading frame with a role that is uncertain. Trimming took off 4 bases at V and 4 bases at J, with 15 bases between the two ends. The CDR3 covers 14 residues. The CDR3 loop is CARSRESGGYEQYF. The CDR3 DNA reads TGTGCCAGAAGCCGGGAGTCAGGGGGGTACGAGCAGTACTTC.